This T cell receptor (beta chain) was retrieved from a study of CD8 T cells in ankylosing spondylitis (dated by TCRdb to 2015 to 2018). About the study as a whole: To find TCR variants linked to disease, the study profiled T cell receptor beta repertoires in ankylosing spondylitis patients and healthy donors. The full study cohort was made up of 25 to 30 ankylosing spondylitis patients and roughly 100 healthy donors. Peripheral blood was sampled, and synovial fluid was also collected from ankylosing spondylitis patients. Study-level results and caveats: The disease-linked clones showed a CD8+ phenotype and occurred at relatively low frequencies in peripheral blood. A TCR beta motif made up of seven or eight highly homologous amino acid variants appeared to be characteristic of blood from ankylosing spondylitis patients. According to the report, matched synovial fluid samples from ankylosing spondylitis patients were significantly enriched for the disease-linked clones. Some motif variants had previously been reported in the synovial fluid and blood of reactive arthritis patients, which suggests shared mechanisms of disease initiation.

As for this clonotype: Its antigen is unknown. No base quality values were provided; no much bigger clone lies one nucleotide off.

These reads were obtained on an Illumina HiSeq 2500. TCR beta libraries were prepared by quantitative 5'-RACE with molecular barcodes. The study's processing was this. A new computational method, built on a probabilistic model of VDJ rearrangement, was used to identify disease-linked TCR variants. Using fastp trimming at Q25 and MiXCR clonotype assembly, TCRdb reanalyzed the public sequencing data and kept in-frame beta chains. Each entry is one CDR3 protein sequence, shown with its most common DNA and genes. The V and J calls here are based on TCRdb, not the publication. For this sample there are some 700,000 distinct CDR3 sequences; roughly 19% appear just once. Together, the top ten hold under 20% of the sample. The junction shows trimming of 6 bases on V and 3 bases on J, and the gene matches do not reach 6 bases of it. The CDR3 measures 15 amino acids from cysteine to phenylalanine. Only the CDR3 part of the read is kept: 45 bases, read in frame from the first base. According to the germline V gene (reference sequence), CDR1 reads DFQATT and CDR2 reads SNEGSKA.

The V gene is TRBV20-1 and the J gene is TRBJ2-1, and TRBD2 matches 12 of the central bases. The sample comprised blood, either unsorted or a sorted T cell fraction (not recorded which). This receptor was identified in a male donor with ankylosing spondylitis. The CDR3 region reads CSAPTSGRDYNEQFF. The DNA is as follows: TGCAGTGCGCCGACTAGCGGGAGAGACTACAATGAGCAGTTCTTC.